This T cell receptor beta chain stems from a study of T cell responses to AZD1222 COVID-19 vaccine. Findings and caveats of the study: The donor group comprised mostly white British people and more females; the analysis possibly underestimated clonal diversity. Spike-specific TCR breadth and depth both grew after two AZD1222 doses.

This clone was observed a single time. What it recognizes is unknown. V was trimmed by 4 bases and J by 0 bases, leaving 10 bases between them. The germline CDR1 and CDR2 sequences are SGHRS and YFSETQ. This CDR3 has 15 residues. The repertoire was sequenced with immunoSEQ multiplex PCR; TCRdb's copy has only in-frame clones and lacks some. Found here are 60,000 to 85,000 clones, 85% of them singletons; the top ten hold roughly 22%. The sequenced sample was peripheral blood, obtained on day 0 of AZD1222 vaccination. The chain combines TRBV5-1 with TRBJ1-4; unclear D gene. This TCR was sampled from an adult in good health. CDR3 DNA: TGCGCCAGCAGCGCTGCCCCTGCAACTAATGAAAAACTGTTTTTT. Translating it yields CASSAAPATNEKLFF.